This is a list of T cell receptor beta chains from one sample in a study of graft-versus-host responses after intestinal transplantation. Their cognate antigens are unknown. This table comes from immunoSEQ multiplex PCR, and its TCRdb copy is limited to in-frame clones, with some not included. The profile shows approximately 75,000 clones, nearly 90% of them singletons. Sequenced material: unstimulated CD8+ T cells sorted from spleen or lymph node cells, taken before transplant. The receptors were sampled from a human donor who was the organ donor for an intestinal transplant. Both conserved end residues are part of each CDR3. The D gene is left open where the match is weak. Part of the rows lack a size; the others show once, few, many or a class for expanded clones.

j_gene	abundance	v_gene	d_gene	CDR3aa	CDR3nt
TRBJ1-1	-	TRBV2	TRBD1	CASRATGGENTEAFF	TGTGCCAGCAGAGCCACAGGGGGCGAGAACACTGAAGCTTTCTTT
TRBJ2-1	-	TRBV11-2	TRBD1	CASSLEVTGGHEQFF	TGTGCCAGCAGCTTAGAGGTCACAGGGGGACATGAGCAGTTCTTC
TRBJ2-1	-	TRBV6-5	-	CASSYPGERQFF	TGTGCCAGCAGTTATCCGGGAGAACGGCAGTTCTTC
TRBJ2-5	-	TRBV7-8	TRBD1	CASSPWDRDETQYF	TGTGCCAGCAGCCCCTGGGACAGGGATGAGACCCAGTACTTC
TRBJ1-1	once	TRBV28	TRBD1	CASSLFHRGPQANTEAFF	TGTGCCAGCAGTTTATTCCACAGGGGGCCCCAAGCGAACACTGAAGCTTTCTTT
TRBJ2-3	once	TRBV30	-	CAWSAGFTDTQYF	TGTGCCTGGAGCGCGGGTTTCACAGATACGCAGTATTTT
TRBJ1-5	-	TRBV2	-	CASSGRGAPYQPQHF	TGTGCCAGCAGTGGCAGGGGAGCACCGTATCAGCCCCAGCATTTT
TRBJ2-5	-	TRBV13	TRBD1	CASSFIWTGEGGETQYF	TGTGCCAGCAGCTTCATATGGACAGGGGAGGGGGGAGAGACCCAGTACTTC
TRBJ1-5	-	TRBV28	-	CASSPFRGSNQPQHF	TGTGCCAGCAGTCCTTTTAGGGGTAGCAATCAGCCCCAGCATTTT
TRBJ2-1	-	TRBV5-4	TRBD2	CASSFRSGTSESEQFF	TGTGCCAGCAGCTTTCGGTCCGGGACTAGCGAATCTGAGCAGTTCTTC
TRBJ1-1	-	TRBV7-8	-	CASSLGATEAFF	TGTGCCAGCAGCTTAGGGGCCACTGAAGCTTTCTTT
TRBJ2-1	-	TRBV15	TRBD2	CATSRGREPDEQFF	TGTGCCACCAGCAGGGGGAGGGAGCCCGATGAGCAGTTCTTC
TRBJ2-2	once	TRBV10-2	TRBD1	CASSLTGGSTGELFF	TGCGCCAGCAGTTTGACAGGGGGCAGCACCGGGGAGCTGTTTTTT
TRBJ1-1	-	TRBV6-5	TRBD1	CASSTETGGFTEAFF	TGTGCCAGCAGTACCGAGACAGGGGGCTTCACTGAAGCTTTCTTT
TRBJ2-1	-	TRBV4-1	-	CASSQVSGYNEQFF	TGCGCCAGCAGCCAAGTATCAGGTTACAATGAGCAGTTCTTC
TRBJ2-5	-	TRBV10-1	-	CASTKGDTGYSLETQYF	TGCGCCAGCACAAAGGGGGACACAGGTTATTCACTAGAGACCCAGTACTTC
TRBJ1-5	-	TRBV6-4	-	CASSEGANQPQHF	TGTGCCAGCAGTGAGGGGGCCAATCAGCCCCAGCATTTT
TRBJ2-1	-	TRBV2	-	CASSEGRLRDSAYNEQFF	TGTGCCAGCAGTGAAGGCCGTTTAAGAGACTCGGCGTACAATGAGCAGTTCTTC
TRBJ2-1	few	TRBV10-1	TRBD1	CASSESRDRAINEQFF	TGCGCCAGCAGTGAGTCCCGGGACAGGGCCATCAATGAGCAGTTCTTC
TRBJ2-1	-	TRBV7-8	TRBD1	CASSPGGGQGTYNEQFF	TGTGCCAGCAGCCCCGGTGGGGGACAGGGGACCTACAATGAGCAGTTCTTC
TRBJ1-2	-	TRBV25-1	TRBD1	CASSAGGGYTF	TGTGCCAGCAGTGCAGGGGGGGGCTACACCTTC
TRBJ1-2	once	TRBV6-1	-	CASSEYDPASSYGYTF	TGTGCCAGCAGTGAGTACGACCCAGCGTCCTCCTATGGCTACACCTTC
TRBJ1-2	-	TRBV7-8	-	CASSYDSAVISLNYGYTF	TGTGCCAGCAGCTACGACAGTGCGGTTATCTCACTCAACTATGGCTACACCTTC
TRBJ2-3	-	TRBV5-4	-	CASHTWGGGTDTQYF	TGTGCCAGCCACACCTGGGGAGGGGGAACAGATACGCAGTATTTT
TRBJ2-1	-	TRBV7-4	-	CASSSPLSIGGEQFF	TGTGCCAGCAGCTCCCCACTGTCGATCGGAGGAGAGCAGTTCTTC
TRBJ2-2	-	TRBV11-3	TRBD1	CASSSGQARLNTGELFF	TGTGCCAGCAGCTCCGGACAGGCGAGGCTCAACACCGGGGAGCTGTTTTTT
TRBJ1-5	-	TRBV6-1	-	CASSEGRRVNQPQHF	TGTGCCAGCAGTGAAGGTCGCAGGGTAAACCAGCCCCAGCATTTT
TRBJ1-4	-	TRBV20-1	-	CSASEYEKLFF	TGCAGTGCCAGCGAGTATGAAAAACTGTTTTTT
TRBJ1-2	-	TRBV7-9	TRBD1	CASSFPDRGGYTF	TGTGCCAGCAGCTTCCCCGACAGGGGTGGCTACACCTTC